This T cell receptor (beta chain) appears in the sequencing data of a study of blood T cells in healthy people across ages. This CDR3 has 14 amino acids. The germline V and J ends were trimmed by 7 bases and 4 bases, with 15 bases remaining between them. A second PCR of 7 to 11 cycles used a sample-barcoded 5' primer and a J-beta primer mix. MiXCR, applied by TCRdb to the 5' RACE reads, yields one record per CDR3 protein. The table shows just under 900,000 distinct CDR3 sequences, with about 28% occurring only once. This clonotype was counted a few times. This TCR derives from a woman aged 80 or over in good health. Material for sequencing was blood. The chain has TRBV12-3 or TRBV12-4 and TRBJ2-3; D possibly uses TRBD1 or TRBD2 (6 bases each). CDR3: CASNLGGRPDTQYF. CDR3 sequence (DNA): TGTGCCAGCAATCTAGGGGGGAGACCAGATACGCAGTATTTT.